This TCR beta chain was observed in a study of T cells after yellow fever vaccination. Study observations and caveats: A small share of clonotypes appeared in both CD4 and CD8 compartments. Peaking on day 5 versus 15, the secondary response was faster but weaker.

TCRdb re-called the 5' RACE reads through MiXCR, storing one row per CDR3 protein. The data hold 300,000 or so distinct CDR3 sequences, with almost 4% observed a single time. In this sample, this clonotype turned up a few times. What it binds is unknown. CDR3 length equals 14 residues. Germline lookup yields CDR1 SGHRS and CDR2 YFSETQ. Trimming left V 2 bases short and J 4 bases short, with 12 bases between. The specimen comprised PBMCs, sampled 5 days after the yellow fever booster vaccination. The J gene is TRBJ1-2, the V gene TRBV5-1; weak D call: TRBD1 (6 bases). The receptor was derived from a man younger than 35 who received the YFV17D yellow fever vaccine. The CDR3 loop reads CASSLNTGSYGYTF. The CDR3 region has the DNA TGCGCCAGCAGCTTAAATACAGGGTCCTATGGCTACACCTTC.